These 4 T cell receptor beta chains were sequenced from one sample in a study of T cells in Graves' hyperthyroidism and ophthalmopathy. Template material for amplifying TCR beta CDR3 regions consisted of RNA transcripts. First-round RT-PCR targeting the TCR CDR3 was performed with the HTBI primer set. TCRdb independently ran MiXCR on the multiplex PCR reads; one entry per CDR3 protein. The sample holds 90,000 to 120,000 distinct CDR3 sequences, approximately 15% seen once. Sequencing input: blood. The source is a woman aged 45 to 65 with Graves' hyperthyroidism.

This clonotype came up many times. V usage is TRBV20-1 and J usage is TRBJ1-2, with D tentatively TRBD1 (5 bases). Trimming shortened V by 3 bases and J by 6 bases, and 14 bases separated the two germline ends. There are 13 residues in the CDR3. Germline V gene data show CDR1 as DFQATT and CDR2 as SNEGSKA (reference sequence). CDR3 region: CSASSGTLDGYTF. The CDR3 coding sequence is TGCAGTGCTAGCTCCGGGACCTTAGATGGCTACACCTTC.

This clonotype was counted many times. The genes are TRBV5-1 and TRBJ1-3, with no clear D. Germline values: CDR1 SGHRS, CDR2 YFSETQ. The CDR3 spans 13 residues. V gave up 3 bases and J gave up 8 bases, with 12 bases separating them. In DNA, the CDR3 is TGCGCCAGCAGCTCGCCCGGAGTTGACACCATATATTTT. Residues: CASSSPGVDTIYF.

CDR3 sequence reads: CGPRQGDEQYF. CDR3 nucleotides: TGCGGACCCAGACAGGGTGACGAGCAGTACTTC. The genes are TRBV20-1 and TRBJ2-7; 7 bases match TRBD1. Germline V gives CDR1 DFQATT, CDR2 SNEGSKA (reference sequence). This CDR3 has 11 amino acids.

This clonotype appeared many times. The gene calls are TRBV28 and TRBJ2-7, with 7 bases identical to TRBD2. Germline-derived CDR1 and CDR2 are MDHEN and SYDVKM. The J segment lost 4 bases and the V segment lost 9 bases, leaving 15 bases of the junction unmatched. The CDR3 is 15 residues long. The CDR3 sequence: CASSSSGKYHYEQYV. The CDR3 DNA reads TGTGCCAGTTCGTCGAGCGGGAAATATCATTACGAGCAGTACGTC.